This T cell receptor (beta chain) was captured in a study of regulatory T cells in long-lasting Graves disease. Time point of the sample: newly diagnosed GD, antithyroid drugs for less than 3 months. The TCR library was made from RNA extracted from PBMCs. Researchers made TCR beta libraries by using iRepertoire HTBI primers and running Arm-PCR on CDR3 regions. TCRdb processed the multiplex PCR reads anew with MiXCR; each CDR3 protein has one entry. The sample yields a few hundred thousand distinct CDR3 sequences, roughly 10% seen once. In its sample, this clonotype was seen many times. These sequences were also reported in another study, on T cells in Graves' hyperthyroidism and ophthalmopathy.

The specimen was peripheral blood mononuclear cells (PBMCs), collected at new diagnosis, from a patient treated with antithyroid drugs. The TCR originated in a woman aged 18-29 years with Graves disease.

CDR3 nucleotides: TGTGCCAGCAGTCCCCTAACGGATCTCCGCTATGGCTACACCTTC. Encoded protein: CASSPLTDLRYGYTF. The chain combines TRBV2 with TRBJ1-2; D is unclear. Germline lookup yields CDR1 SNHLY and CDR2 FYNNEI. The V end lost 5 bases, the J end lost 4 bases, and 17 bases lay between the germline ends. The CDR3 has 15 amino acids.